This paragraph covers one T cell receptor beta chain sequence. The antigen remains undetermined. The CDR3 has 16 amino acids. Per the germline V gene, CDR1 is SGHRS and CDR2 is YFSETQ. V lost 1 base, J lost 4 bases, and 5 bases stayed unmatched. Of the isolated RNA, all was reverse transcribed, and so the sequenced material was expressed TCRB transcripts. Repertoires were generated with immunoSEQ multiplex PCR, while TCRdb's copy carries only in-frame clones and drops some. The table shows approximately 250,000 clones, with about 24% occurring only once. This record comes from a study of beta chain features in type 1 diabetes. The study, taken as a whole, reports: The cDNA sequencing approach could over-represent high-TCR-expressing cells. Shortening of TCRB CDR3s, moderate but significant, appeared in all four CD4+ subsets of Type 1 diabetes patients. For patients, the naive, central memory and Treg TCRB repertoires appeared more alike than for healthy donors.

One heparinised draw of blood, averaging around 120 mL, came from each donor. The chain carries TRBV5-1 and TRBJ2-5; 12 bases match TRBD2. This receptor was identified in a woman aged 25 to 39 with type 1 diabetes. The material sequenced was naive CD4+ T cells from blood. Here the CDR3 reads CASSLRGLAGTETQYF. The CDR3 DNA reads TGCGCCAGCAGCTTGCGAGGACTAGCGGGAACAGAGACCCAGTACTTC.